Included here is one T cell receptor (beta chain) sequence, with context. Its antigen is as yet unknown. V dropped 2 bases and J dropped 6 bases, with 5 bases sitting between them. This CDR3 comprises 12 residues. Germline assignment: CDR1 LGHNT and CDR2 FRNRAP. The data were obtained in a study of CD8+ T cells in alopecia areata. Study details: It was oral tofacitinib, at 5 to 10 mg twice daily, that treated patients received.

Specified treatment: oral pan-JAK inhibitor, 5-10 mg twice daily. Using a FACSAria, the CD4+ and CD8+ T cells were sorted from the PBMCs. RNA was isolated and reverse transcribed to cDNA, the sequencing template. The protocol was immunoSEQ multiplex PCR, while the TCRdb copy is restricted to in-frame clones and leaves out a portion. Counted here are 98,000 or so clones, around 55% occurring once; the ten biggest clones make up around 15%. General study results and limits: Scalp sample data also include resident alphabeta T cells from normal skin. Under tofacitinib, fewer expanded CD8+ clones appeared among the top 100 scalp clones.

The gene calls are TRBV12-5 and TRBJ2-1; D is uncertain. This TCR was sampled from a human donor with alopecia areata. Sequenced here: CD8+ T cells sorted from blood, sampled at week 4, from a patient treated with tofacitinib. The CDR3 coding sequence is TGTGCTAGTGGTTTGATGGGCAATGAGCAGTTCTTC. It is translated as CASGLMGNEQFF.